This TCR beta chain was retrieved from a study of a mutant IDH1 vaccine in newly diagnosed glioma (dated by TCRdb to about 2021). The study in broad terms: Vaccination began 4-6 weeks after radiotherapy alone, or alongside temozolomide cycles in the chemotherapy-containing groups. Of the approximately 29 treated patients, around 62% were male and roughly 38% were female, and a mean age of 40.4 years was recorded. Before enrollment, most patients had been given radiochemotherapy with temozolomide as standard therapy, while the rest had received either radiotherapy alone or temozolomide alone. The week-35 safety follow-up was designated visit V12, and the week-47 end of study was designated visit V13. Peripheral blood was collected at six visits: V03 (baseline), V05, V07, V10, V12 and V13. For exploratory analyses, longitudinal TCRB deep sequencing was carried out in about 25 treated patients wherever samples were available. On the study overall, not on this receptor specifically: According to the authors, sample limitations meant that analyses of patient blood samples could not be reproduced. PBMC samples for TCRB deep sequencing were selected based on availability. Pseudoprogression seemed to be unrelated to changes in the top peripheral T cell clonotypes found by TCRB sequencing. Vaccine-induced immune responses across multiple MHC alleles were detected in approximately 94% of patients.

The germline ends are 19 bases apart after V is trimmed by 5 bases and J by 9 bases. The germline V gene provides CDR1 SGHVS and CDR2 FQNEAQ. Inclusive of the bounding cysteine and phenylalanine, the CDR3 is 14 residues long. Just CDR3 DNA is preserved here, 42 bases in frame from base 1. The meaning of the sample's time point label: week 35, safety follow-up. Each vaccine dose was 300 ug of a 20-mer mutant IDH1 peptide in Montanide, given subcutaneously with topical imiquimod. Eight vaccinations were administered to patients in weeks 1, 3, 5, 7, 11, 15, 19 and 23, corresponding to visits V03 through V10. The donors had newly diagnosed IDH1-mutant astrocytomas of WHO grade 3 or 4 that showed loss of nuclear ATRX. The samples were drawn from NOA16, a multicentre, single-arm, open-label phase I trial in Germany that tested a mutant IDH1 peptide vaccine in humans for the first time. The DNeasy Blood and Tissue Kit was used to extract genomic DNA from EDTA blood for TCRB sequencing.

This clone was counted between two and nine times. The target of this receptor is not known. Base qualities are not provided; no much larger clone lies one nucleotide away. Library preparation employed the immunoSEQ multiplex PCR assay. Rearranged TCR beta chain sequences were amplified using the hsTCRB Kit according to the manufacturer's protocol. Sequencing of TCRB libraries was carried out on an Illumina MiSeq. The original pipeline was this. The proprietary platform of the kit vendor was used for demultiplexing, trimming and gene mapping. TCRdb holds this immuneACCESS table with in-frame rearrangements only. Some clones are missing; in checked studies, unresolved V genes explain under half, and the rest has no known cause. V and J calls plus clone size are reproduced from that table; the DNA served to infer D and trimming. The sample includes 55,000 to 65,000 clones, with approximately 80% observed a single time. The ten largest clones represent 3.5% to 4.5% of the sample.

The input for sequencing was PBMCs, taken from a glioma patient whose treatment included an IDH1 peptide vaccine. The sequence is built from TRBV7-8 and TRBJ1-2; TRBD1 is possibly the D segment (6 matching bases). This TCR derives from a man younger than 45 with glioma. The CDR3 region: CASSPRGRLLRYTF. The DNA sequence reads TGTGCCAGCAGCCCCAGGGGCCGACTCCTCCGCTACACCTTC.